This T cell receptor (beta chain) emerged from a study of control samples from healthy donors and cancer patients. The protocol was immunoSEQ multiplex PCR, while the TCRdb copy is restricted to in-frame clones and leaves out a portion. This sample has 100,000 to 150,000 clones, with around 90% found just once. V was cut by 2 bases and J by 11 bases, with 15 bases left in between. From germline, CDR1 is SNHLY and CDR2 FYNNEI. The length of the CDR3 is 13 residues. What was sequenced was blood. The chain couples TRBV2 to TRBJ1-1; D is uncertain. This TCR derives from a man aged 50-60 years in good health. The CDR3 here is CASSELGQMGAFF. CDR3 in DNA: TGTGCCAGCAGTGAATTAGGGCAAATGGGGGCTTTCTTT.